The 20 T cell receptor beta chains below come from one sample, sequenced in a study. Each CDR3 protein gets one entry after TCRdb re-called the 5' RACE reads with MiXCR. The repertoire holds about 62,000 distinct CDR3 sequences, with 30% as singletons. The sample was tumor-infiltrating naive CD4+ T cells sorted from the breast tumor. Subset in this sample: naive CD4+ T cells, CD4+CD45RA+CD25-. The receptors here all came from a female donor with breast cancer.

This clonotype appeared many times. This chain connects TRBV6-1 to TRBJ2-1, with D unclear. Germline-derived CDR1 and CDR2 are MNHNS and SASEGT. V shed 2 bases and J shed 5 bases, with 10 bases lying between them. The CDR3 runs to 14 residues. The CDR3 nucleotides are TGTGCCAGCAGTGAACTGGAGAAGGACAATGAGCAGTTCTTC. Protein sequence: CASSELEKDNEQFF.

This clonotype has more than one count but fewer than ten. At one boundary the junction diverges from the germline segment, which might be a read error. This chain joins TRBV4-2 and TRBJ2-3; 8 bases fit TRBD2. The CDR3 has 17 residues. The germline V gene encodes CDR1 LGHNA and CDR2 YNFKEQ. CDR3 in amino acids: CASSQDLGRASTDTQYF. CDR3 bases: TGCGCCAGCAGCCAAGATCTCGGGAGGGCTAGCACAGATACGCAGTATTTT.

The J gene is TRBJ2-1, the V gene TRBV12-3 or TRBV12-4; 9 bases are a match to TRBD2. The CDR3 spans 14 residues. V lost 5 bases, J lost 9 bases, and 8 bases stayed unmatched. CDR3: CASSQAGGPIEQFF. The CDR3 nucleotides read TGTGCCAGCAGTCAGGCGGGGGGGCCTATTGAGCAGTTCTTC.

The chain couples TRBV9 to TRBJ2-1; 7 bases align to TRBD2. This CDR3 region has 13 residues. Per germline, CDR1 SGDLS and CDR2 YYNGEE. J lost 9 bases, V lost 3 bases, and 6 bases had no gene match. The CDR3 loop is CASSGAGAGEQFF. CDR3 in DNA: TGTGCCAGCAGCGGGGCGGGAGCTGGTGAGCAGTTCTTC.

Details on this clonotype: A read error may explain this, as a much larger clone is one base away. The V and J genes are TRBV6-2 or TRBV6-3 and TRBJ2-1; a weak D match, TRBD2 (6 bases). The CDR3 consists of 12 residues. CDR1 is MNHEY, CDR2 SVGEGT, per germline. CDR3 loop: CASSQTPREQSF. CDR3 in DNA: TGTGCCAGCAGTCAAACCCCTCGGGAGCAGTCCTTC.

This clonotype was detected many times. The CDR3 here is CSVAGGQETQYF. For the CDR3, the DNA is TGCAGCGTTGCAGGGGGCCAAGAGACCCAGTACTTC. This chain links TRBV29-1 with TRBJ2-5, with 7 positions matching TRBD1. The germline V gene encodes CDR1 SQVTM and CDR2 ANQGSEA. The CDR3 length is 12 residues. The ends lost 4 bases at V and 1 base at J; junction bases unmatched: 0.

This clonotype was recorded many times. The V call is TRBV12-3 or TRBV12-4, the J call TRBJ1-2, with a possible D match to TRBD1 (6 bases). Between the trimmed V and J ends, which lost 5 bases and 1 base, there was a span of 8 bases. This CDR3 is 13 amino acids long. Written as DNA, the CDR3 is TGTGCCAGCAGTCCGGACAGTAACTATGGCTACACCTTC. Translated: CASSPDSNYGYTF.

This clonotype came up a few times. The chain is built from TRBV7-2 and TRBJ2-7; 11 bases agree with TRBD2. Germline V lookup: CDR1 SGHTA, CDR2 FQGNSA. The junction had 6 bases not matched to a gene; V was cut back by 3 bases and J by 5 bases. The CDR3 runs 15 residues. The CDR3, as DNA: TGTGCCAGCAGCTTCGCTAGCGGGAGGAATGACGAGCAGTACTTC. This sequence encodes CASSFASGRNDEQYF.

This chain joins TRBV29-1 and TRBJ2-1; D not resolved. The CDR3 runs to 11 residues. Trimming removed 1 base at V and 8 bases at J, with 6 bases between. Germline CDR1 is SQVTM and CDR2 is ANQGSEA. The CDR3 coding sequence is TGCAGCGTTGAAGTCCGTGATGAGCAGTTCTTC. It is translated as CSVEVRDEQFF.

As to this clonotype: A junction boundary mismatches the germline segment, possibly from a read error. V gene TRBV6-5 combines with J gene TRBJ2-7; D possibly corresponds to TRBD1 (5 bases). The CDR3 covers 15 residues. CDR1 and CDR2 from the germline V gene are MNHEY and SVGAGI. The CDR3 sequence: CASSRYFQGLGEQCF. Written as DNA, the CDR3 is TGTGCCAGCAGCCGATACTTCCAGGGTTTGGGCGAGCAGTGCTTC.

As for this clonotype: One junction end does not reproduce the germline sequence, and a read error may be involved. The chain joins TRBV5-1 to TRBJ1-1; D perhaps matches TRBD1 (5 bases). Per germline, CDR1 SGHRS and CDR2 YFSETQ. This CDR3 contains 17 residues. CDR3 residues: CASSLGGTRGLNAEAFF. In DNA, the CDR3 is TGCGCCAGCAGCTTGGGAGGCACCCGGGGCTTGAACGCTGAAGCTTTCTTT.

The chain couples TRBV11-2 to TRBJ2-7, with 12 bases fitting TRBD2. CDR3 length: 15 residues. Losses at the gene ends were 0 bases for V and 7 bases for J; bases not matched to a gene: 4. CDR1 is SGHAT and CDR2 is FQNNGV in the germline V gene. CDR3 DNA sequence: TGTGCCAGCAGCTTAGAACCTAGCGGGAGGGGGGAGCAGTACTTC. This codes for CASSLEPSGRGEQYF.

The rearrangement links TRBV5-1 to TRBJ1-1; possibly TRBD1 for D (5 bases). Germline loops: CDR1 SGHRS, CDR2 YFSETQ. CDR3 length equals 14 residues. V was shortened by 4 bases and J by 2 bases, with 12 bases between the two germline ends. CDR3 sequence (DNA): TGCGCCAGCAGCCCGACAGAGATAAACACTGAAGCTTTCTTT. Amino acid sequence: CASSPTEINTEAFF.

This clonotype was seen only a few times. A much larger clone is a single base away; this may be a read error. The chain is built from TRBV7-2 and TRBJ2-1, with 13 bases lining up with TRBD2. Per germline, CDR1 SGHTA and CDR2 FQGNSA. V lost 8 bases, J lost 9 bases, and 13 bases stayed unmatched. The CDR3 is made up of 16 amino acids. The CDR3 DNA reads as TGTGCCAGCGGCTCTGGACTAGCGGGAGCAATCGGTGAGCAGTTCTTC. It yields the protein CASGSGLAGAIGEQFF.

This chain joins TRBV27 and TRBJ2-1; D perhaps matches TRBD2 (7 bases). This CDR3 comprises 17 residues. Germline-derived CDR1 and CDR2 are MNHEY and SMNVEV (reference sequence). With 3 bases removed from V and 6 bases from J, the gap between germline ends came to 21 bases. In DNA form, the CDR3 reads TGTGCCAGCAGTTTTGCCTCCGGGACAAGCGGGACCAATGAGCAGTTCTTC. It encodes CASSFASGTSGTNEQFF.

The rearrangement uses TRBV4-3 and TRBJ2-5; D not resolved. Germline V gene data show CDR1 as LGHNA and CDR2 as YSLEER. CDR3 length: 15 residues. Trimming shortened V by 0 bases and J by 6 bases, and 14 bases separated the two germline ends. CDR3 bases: TGCGCCAGCAGCCAAGATATGGGCCTCTCGAAGACCCAGTACTTC. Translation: CASSQDMGLSKTQYF.

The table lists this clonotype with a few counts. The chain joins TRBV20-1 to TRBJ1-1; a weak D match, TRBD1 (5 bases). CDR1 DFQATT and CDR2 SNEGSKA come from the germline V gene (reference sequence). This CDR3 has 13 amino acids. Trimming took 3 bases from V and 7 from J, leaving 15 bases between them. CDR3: CSARYRVRDEAFF. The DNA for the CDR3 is TGCAGTGCTAGGTATCGGGTCAGGGATGAAGCTTTCTTT.

CDR3 in amino acids: CASSLIPWESYGYTF. CDR3 bases: TGCGCCAGCAGCTTGATTCCTTGGGAGAGCTATGGCTACACCTTC. The chain uses TRBV5-1 and TRBJ1-2; D is ambiguous. The CDR3 is made up of 15 amino acids. V was shortened by 1 base and J by 4 bases, with 14 bases between the two germline ends. Germline V gene lookup returns CDR1 SGHRS and CDR2 YFSETQ.

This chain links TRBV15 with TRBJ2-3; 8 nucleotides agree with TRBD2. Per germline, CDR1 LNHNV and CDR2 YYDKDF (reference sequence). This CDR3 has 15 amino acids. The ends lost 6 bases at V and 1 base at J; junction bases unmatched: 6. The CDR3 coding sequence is TGTGCCACCAGTGTTAGCGGGGACCGCACAGATACGCAGTATTTT. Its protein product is CATSVSGDRTDTQYF.

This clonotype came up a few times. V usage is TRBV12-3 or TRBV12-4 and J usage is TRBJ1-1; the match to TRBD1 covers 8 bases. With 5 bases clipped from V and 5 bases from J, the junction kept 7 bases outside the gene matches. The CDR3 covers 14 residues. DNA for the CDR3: TGTGCCAGCAGTAATACAGGGGGAGGAACTGAAGCTTTCTTT. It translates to CASSNTGGGTEAFF.